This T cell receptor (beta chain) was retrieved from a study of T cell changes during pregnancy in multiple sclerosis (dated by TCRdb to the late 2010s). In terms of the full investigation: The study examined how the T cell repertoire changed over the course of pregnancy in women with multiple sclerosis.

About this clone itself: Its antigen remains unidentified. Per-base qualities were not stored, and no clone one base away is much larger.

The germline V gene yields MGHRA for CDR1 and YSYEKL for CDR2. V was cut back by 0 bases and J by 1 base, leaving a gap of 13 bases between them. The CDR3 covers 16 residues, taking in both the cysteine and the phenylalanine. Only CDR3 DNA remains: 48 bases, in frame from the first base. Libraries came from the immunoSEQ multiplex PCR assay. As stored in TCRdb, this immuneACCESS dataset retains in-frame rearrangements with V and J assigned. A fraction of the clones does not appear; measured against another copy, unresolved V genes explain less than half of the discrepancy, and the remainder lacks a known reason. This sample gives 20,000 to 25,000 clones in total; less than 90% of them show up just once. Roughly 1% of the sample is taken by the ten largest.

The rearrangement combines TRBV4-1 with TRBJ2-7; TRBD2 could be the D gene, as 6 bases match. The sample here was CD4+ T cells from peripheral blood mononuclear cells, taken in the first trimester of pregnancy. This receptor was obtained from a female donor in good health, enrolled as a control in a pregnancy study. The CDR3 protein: CASSQDITGASYEQYF. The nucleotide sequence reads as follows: TGCGCCAGCAGCCAAGATATAACGGGAGCGTCCTACGAGCAGTACTTC.